The rows below give T cell receptor beta chains drawn from one sample of a study of regulatory T cells in long-lasting Graves disease. TCRdb independently ran MiXCR on the multiplex PCR reads; one entry per CDR3 protein. The table has some 330,000 distinct CDR3 sequences, over 9.5% seen once. The same specimen was also included in a second study, on T cells in Graves' hyperthyroidism and ophthalmopathy.

This material consisted of peripheral blood mononuclear cells (PBMCs), taken at new diagnosis, from a patient treated with antithyroid drugs. The source is a young woman with Graves disease. The CDR3 runs from the conserved cysteine through the conserved F or W. The order of the fields is CDR3 protein, CDR3 DNA, J gene, clone size, V gene, D gene. A D gene is named only where the DNA matches it firmly. Clone sizes are given selectively: once, few, many, or a class where the clone is expanded.

cdr3_aa: CASSQAGGRSYNEQFF
cdr3_nt: TGTGCCAGCAGCCAAGCTGGAGGTCGCTCCTACAATGAGCAGTTCTTC
j_call: TRBJ2-1
clone_size: many
v_call: TRBV3-1
d_call: NA

cdr3_aa: CATSRDWGSGSPLHF
cdr3_nt: TGTGCCACCAGCAGAGATTGGGGGTCTGGTTCACCCCTCCACTTT
j_call: TRBJ1-6
clone_size: NA
v_call: TRBV15
d_call: NA

cdr3_aa: CASSFSSRAETQYF
cdr3_nt: TGTGCCAGCAGTTTTAGTTCCAGGGCGGAGACCCAGTACTTC
j_call: TRBJ2-5
clone_size: many
v_call: TRBV12-3/TRBV12-4
d_call: NA

cdr3_aa: CASSYKGGPEAFF
cdr3_nt: TGTGCCAGCAGCTATAAAGGTGGCCCTGAAGCTTTCTTT
j_call: TRBJ1-1
clone_size: many
v_call: TRBV6-1
d_call: NA

cdr3_aa: CASSALYNGGGELFF
cdr3_nt: TGTGCCAGCAGCGCCCTCTACAACGGAGGCGGGGAGCTGTTTTTT
j_call: TRBJ2-2
clone_size: many
v_call: TRBV11-1
d_call: NA

cdr3_aa: CASSLLQGMGTEAFF
cdr3_nt: TGTGCCAGCAGTTTACTACAGGGGATGGGGACTGAAGCTTTCTTT
j_call: TRBJ1-1
clone_size: many
v_call: TRBV27
d_call: TRBD1

cdr3_aa: CSARDWPGGAYEQYF
cdr3_nt: TGCAGTGCTAGAGATTGGCCAGGGGGAGCCTACGAGCAGTACTTC
j_call: TRBJ2-7
clone_size: many
v_call: TRBV20-1
d_call: TRBD1

cdr3_aa: CAWSVSGYEAFF
cdr3_nt: TGTGCCTGGAGTGTATCGGGATATGAAGCTTTCTTT
j_call: TRBJ1-1
clone_size: many
v_call: TRBV30
d_call: NA

cdr3_aa: CSALAGGPINEQFF
cdr3_nt: TGCAGTGCTTTAGCGGGGGGGCCAATCAATGAGCAGTTCTTC
j_call: TRBJ2-1
clone_size: many
v_call: TRBV20-1
d_call: TRBD2

cdr3_aa: CASSQGGFRELFF
cdr3_nt: TGTGCCAGCAGCCAAGGAGGGTTCAGGGAGCTGTTTTTT
j_call: TRBJ2-2
clone_size: NA
v_call: TRBV4-2
d_call: NA

cdr3_aa: CASSFRADRDFRETQYF
cdr3_nt: TGTGCCAGCAGTTTTAGGGCGGACAGGGACTTTCGGGAGACCCAGTACTTC
j_call: TRBJ2-5
clone_size: many
v_call: TRBV12-3/TRBV12-4
d_call: TRBD1